This TCR beta chain comes out of a study of a mutant IDH1 vaccine in newly diagnosed glioma. On the study more broadly: The treated group averaged 40.4 years old and was roughly 60% male, approximately 38% female.

Time point indicated: week 47, end of study. In every dose of vaccine, 300 ug of mutant IDH1 20-mer peptide was given alongside topical imiquimod. TCRdb's copy holds only in-frame clones and misses some; the assay was immunoSEQ multiplex PCR. Altogether about 34,000 clones are present, around nine tenths being singletons, with the ten largest covering more than 10%. CDR1 and CDR2 from the germline V gene are MNHNY and SVGAGI (reference sequence). The V gene lost 2 bases and the J gene lost 0 bases, with 5 bases spanning the gap. CDR3 length equals 14 residues. Of note for this clone: Antigen unknown.

J is TRBJ1-5 and V is TRBV6-6; no clear D gene. Source: PBMCs, taken from a glioma patient whose treatment included an IDH1 peptide vaccine. The receptor comes from a woman in her twenties or thirties with glioma. CDR3 DNA: TGTGCCAGCAGTTACGTAGGTAGCAATCAGCCCCAGCATTTT. Its protein is CASSYVGSNQPQHF.